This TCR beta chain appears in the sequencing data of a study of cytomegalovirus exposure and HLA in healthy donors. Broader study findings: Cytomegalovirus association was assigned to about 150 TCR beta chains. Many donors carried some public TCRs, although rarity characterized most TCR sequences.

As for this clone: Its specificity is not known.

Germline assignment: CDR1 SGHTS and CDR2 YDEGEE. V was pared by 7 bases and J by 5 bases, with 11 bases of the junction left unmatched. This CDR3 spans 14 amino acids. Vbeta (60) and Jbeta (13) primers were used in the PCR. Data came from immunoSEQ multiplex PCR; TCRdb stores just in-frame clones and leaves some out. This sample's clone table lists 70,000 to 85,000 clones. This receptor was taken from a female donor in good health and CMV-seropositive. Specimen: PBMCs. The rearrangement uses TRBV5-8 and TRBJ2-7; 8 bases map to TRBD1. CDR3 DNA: TGTGCCAGCGGATGGACGGACAGGGACCACGAGCAGTACTTC. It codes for CASGWTDRDHEQYF.